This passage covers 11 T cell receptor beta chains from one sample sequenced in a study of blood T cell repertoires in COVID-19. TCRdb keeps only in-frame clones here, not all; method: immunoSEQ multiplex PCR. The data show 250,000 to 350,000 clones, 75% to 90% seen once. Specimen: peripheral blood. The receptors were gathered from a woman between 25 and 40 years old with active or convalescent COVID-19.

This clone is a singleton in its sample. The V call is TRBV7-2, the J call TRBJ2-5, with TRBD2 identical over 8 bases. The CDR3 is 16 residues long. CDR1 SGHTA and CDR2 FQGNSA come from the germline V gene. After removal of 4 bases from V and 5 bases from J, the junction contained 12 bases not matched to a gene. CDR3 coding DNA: TGTGCCAGCAGCTCCCTAACTCCCGGGGGGGCGGAGACCCAGTACTTC. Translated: CASSSLTPGGAETQYF.

The CDR3 DNA follows: TGCGCCAGCAGCTTGACGGACACTGAAGCTTTCTTT. Translating it yields CASSLTDTEAFF. The genes are TRBV5-1 and TRBJ1-1, with D unresolved. With 1 base removed from V and 3 bases from J, the gap between germline ends came to 4 bases. Germline V gene data show CDR1 as SGHRS and CDR2 as YFSETQ. The CDR3 covers 12 residues.

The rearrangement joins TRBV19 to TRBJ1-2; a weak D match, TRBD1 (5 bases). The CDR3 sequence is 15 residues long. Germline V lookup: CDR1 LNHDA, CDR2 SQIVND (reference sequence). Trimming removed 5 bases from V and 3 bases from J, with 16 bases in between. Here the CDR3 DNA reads TGTGCCAGTAGTCCCGGAGGGCAGGGAGACTATGGCTACACCTTC. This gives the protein CASSPGGQGDYGYTF.

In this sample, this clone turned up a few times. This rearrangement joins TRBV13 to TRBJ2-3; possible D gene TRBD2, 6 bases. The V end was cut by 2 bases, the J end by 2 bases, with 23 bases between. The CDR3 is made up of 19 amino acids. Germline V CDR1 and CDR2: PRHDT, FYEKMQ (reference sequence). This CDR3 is CASSLSGWRDHNTTDTQYF. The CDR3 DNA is TGTGCCAGCAGCTTATCAGGTTGGCGGGACCACAATACCACAGATACGCAGTATTTT.

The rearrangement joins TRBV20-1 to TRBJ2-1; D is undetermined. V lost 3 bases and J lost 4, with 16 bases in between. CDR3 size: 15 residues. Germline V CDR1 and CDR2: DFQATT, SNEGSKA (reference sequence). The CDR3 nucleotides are TGCAGTGCTAGTAGGTCGGGTCAGAGGTACAATGAGCAGTTCTTC. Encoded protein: CSASRSGQRYNEQFF.

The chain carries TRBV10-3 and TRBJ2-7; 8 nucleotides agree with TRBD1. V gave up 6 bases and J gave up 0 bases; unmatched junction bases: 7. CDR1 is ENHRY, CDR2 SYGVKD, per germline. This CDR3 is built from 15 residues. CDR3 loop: CAIRSGQGTSYEQYF. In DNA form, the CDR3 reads TGTGCCATCAGGAGTGGACAGGGAACCTCCTACGAGCAGTACTTC.

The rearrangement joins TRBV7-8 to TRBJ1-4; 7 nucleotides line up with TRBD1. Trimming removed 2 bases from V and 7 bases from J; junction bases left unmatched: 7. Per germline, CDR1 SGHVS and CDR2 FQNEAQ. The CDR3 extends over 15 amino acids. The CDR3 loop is CASSLLTGRSEKLFF. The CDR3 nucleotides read TGTGCCAGCAGCTTATTGACAGGGCGAAGTGAAAAACTGTTTTTT.

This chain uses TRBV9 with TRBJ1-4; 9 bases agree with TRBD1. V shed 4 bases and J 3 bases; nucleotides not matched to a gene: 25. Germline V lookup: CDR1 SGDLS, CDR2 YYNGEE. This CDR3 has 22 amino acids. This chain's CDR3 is CASSHGWGEGGTGSVSNEKLFF. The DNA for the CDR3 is TGTGCCAGCAGCCACGGGTGGGGAGAAGGAGGGACAGGGTCGGTTTCTAATGAAAAACTGTTTTTT. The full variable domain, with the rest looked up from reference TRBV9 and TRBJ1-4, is DSGVTQTPKHLITATGQRVTLRCSPRSGDLSVYWYQQSLDQGLQFLIQYYNGEERAKGNILERFSAQQFPDLHSELNLSSLELGDSALYFCASSHGWGEGGTGSVSNEKLFFGSGTQLSVL.

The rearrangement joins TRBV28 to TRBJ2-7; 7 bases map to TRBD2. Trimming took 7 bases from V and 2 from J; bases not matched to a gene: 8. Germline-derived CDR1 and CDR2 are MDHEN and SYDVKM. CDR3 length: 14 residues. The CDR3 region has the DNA TGTGCCAGCAAACTAGCCGGGGGGACCTACGAGCAGTACTTC. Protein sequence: CASKLAGGTYEQYF.

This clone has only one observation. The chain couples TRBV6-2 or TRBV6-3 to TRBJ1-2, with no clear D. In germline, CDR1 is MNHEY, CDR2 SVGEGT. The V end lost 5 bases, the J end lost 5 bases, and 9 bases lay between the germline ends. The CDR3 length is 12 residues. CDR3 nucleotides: TGTGCCAGCAGTCGGACTGAGTATGGCTACACCTTC. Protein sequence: CASSRTEYGYTF.

DNA of the CDR3: TGTGCCAGCAGCCGACAGGGGACCTATTCACCCCTCCACTTT. It translates to CASSRQGTYSPLHF. The chain links TRBV14 to TRBJ1-6; 8 bases are shared with TRBD1. V lost 4 bases, J lost 8 bases, and 4 bases stayed unmatched. The germline V gene encodes CDR1 SGHDN and CDR2 FVKESK. The CDR3 covers 14 residues. Based on the CDR3 plus reference TRBV14 and TRBJ1-6, the full variable domain is EAGVTQFPSHSVIEKGQTVTLRCDPISGHDNLYWYRRVMGKEIKFLLHFVKESKQDESGMPNNRFLAERTGGTYSTLKVQPAELEDSGVYFCASSRQGTYSPLHFGNGTRLTVT.